This T cell receptor beta chain originates from a study of CXCR3-negative and CXCR3-positive naive CD8 T cells. Regarding the study as a whole: Greater hydrophobicity was found in TRB CDR3s of CXCR3-positive naive cells than of CXCR3-negative naive cells.

On this clonotype: As yet, its antigen is unknown.

The length of the CDR3 is 15 residues. Germline CDR1 is LNHNV and CDR2 is YYDKDF (reference sequence). UMI labels and 5' RACE were used to prepare the TRB cDNA libraries. After re-calling the 5' RACE reads, TCRdb lists one entry per CDR3 protein, DNA absent. The data include about 92,000 distinct CDR3 sequences; the top ten clones carry around 0.82%. The sample comprised naive CXCR3+ CD8+ T cells from blood. Subset defined: CD45RO-CCR7+CD27+CD95- naive CD8+ T cells expressing CXCR3 (TNR3+). The chain combines TRBV15 with TRBJ1-1. The sequence was collected from a human donor in good health. Some clones in this sample may be carry-over from other donors' samples. This chain's CDR3 is CATGTDEFMNTEAFF.